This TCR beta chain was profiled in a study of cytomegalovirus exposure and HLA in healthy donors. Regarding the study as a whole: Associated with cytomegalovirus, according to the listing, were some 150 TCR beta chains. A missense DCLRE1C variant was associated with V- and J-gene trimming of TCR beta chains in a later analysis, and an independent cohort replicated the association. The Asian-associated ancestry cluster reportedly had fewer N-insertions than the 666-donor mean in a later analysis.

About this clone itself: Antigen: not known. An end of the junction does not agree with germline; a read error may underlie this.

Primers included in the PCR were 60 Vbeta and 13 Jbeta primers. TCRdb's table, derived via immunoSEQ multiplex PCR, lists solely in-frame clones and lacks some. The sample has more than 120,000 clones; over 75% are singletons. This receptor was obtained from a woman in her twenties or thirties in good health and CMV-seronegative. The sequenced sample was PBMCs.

The CDR3 coding sequence is TGTTCCAGCAGCTTAGGGGGACAGGGGGGTCACTGGAACACTGAAGCTTTCTTT. Its protein product is CSSSLGGQGGHWNTEAFF. V usage is TRBV7-9 and J usage is TRBJ1-1, with 11 bases aligning to TRBD1. Germline V CDR1 and CDR2: SEHNR, FQNEAQ (reference sequence). The CDR3 has 18 residues.